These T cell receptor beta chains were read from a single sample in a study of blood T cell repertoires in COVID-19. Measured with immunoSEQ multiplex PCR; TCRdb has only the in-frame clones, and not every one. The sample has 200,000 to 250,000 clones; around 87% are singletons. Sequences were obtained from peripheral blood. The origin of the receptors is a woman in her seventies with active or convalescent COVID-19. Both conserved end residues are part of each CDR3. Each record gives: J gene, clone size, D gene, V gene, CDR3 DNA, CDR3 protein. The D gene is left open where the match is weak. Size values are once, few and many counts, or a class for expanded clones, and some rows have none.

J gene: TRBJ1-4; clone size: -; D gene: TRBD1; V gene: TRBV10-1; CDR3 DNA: TGCGCCAGCAGCCTCGGACAGGGCGGTAATAATGAAAAACTGTTTTTT; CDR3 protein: CASSLGQGGNNEKLFF
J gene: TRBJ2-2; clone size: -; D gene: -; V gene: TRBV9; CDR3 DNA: TGTGCCAGCAGGGGCGGGGCGGGCACCGGGGAGCTGTTTTTT; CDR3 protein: CASRGGAGTGELFF
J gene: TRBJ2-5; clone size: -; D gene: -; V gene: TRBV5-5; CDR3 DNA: TGTGCCAGCAGCTTGGTGTCACACAGTCAGCAAGAGACCCAGTACTTC; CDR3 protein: CASSLVSHSQQETQYF
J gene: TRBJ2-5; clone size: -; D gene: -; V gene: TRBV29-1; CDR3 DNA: TGCAGCGCAAGTAGGGCGGGAGAGACCCAGTACTTC; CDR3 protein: CSASRAGETQYF
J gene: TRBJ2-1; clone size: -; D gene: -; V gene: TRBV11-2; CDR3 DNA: TGTGCCAGCAGCTCGAACGGGGTCCGTAACAATGAGCAGTTCTTC; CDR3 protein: CASSSNGVRNNEQFF
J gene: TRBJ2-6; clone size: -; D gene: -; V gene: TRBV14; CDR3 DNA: TGTGCCAGCAGCCAAAGTAGCTCTGGGGCCAACGTCCTGACTTTC; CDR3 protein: CASSQSSSGANVLTF
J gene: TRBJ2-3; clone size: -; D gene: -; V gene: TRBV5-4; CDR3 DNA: TGTGCCAGCAGCTTGGGGCTAGCGGATACGCAGTATTTT; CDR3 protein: CASSLGLADTQYF
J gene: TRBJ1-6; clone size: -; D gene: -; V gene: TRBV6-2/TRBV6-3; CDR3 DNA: TGTGCCAGCAGTTACCTAGACGGAGATAATTCACCCCTCCACTTT; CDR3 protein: CASSYLDGDNSPLHF
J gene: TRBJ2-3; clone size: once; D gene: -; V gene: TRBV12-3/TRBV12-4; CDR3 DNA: TGTGCCAGCAGCCTCTATTTTGATACGCAGTATTTT; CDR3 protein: CASSLYFDTQYF
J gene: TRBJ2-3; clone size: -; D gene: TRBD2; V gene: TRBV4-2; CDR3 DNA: TGTGCCAGCAGCCAAATAGCGGGGACCACAGATACGCAGTATTTT; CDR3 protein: CASSQIAGTTDTQYF
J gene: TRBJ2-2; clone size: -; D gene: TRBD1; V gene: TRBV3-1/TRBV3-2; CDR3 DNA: TGTGCCAGCAGCCTAACAGGGGGGACCGGGGAGCTGTTTTTT; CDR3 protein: CASSLTGGTGELFF
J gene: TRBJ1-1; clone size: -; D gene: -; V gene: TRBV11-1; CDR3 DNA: TGTGCCAGCAGTACGGGATTTTCGAACACTGAAGCTTTCTTT; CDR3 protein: CASSTGFSNTEAFF
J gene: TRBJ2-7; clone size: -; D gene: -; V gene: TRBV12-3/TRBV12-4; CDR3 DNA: TGTGCCAGCAGTTTAACAGTCTCCTACGAGCAGTACTTC; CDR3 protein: CASSLTVSYEQYF
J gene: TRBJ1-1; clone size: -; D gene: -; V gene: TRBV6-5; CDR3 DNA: TGTGCCAGCAGTTACTTCATCGGGAGCACTGAAGCTTTCTTT; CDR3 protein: CASSYFIGSTEAFF
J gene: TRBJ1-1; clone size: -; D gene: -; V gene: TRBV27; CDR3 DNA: TGTGCCAGCAGTCTACGACCCGGGGGGAAATATGAAGCTTTCTTT; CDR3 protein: CASSLRPGGKYEAFF
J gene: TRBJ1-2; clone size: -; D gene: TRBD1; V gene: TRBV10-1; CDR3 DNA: TGCGCCAGCAGTGAGACAGGGGGCCCCTATGGCTACACCTTC; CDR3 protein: CASSETGGPYGYTF
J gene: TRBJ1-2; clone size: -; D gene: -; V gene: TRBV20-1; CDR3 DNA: TGCAGTGCCGGGGTGGTCGATGGCTACACCTTC; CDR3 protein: CSAGVVDGYTF
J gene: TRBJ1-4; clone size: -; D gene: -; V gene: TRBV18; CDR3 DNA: TGTGCCAGCTCACCACCGAATGGGGGCCTCCATGAAAAACTGTTTTTT; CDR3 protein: CASSPPNGGLHEKLFF
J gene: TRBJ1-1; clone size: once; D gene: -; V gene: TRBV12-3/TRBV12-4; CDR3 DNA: TGTGCCAGCACCCCGACAAGGAACACTGAAGCTTTCTTT; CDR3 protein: CASTPTRNTEAFF
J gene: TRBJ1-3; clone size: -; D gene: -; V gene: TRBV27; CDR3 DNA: TGTGCCAGCGGGACACTGGAAGGGAACACCATATATTTT; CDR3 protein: CASGTLEGNTIYF
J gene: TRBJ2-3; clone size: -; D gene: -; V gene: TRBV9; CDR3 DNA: TGTGCCAGCAGGCAATCCGGGACAGATACGCAGTATTTT; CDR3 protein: CASRQSGTDTQYF
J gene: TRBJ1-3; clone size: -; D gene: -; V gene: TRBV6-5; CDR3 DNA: TGTGCCAGCTTCCGGGACACAAGCTCTGGAAACACCATATATTTT; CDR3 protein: CASFRDTSSGNTIYF